These 10 T cell receptor beta chains came from one sample sequenced in a study of read filtering for tumor transcriptome and immune sequencing. The library was built from 400 ng RNA with molecular barcoded adaptors for alpha/delta and beta/gamma chains. TCRdb reprocessed the reads with MiXCR, giving one entry per CDR3 protein. This table has tens of thousands of distinct CDR3 sequences, roughly 13% appearing once. The specimen sequenced was a population of CD138-negative cells sorted from bone marrow. Every receptor here comes from a donor at least 40 years old with multiple myeloma.

This clonotype was counted at least ten times. The genes are TRBV7-9 and TRBJ2-5; maybe TRBD1 (5 bases). The CDR3 is made up of 13 amino acids. Germline CDR1 reads SEHNR; CDR2 reads FQNEAQ (reference sequence). Trimming removed 5 bases from V and 5 bases from J, with 12 bases in between. CDR3 sequence reads: CASSGRAVETQYF. The CDR3 nucleotides are TGTGCCAGCAGCGGCAGGGCGGTGGAGACCCAGTACTTC.

In this sample, this clonotype turned up many times. V and J are TRBV28 and TRBJ1-4, with 11 bases fitting TRBD1. Per the germline V gene, CDR1 is MDHEN and CDR2 is SYDVKM. The V segment lost 5 bases and the J segment 7 bases; nucleotides outside the gene matches: 3. The CDR3 has 14 residues. The CDR3 region has the DNA TGTGCCAGCAGTGTCGGGACAGGGGGTGAAAAACTGTTTTTT. Translation: CASSVGTGGEKLFF.

This clonotype came up many times. The CDR3 loop reads CASSLRTSGAEFNEQYF. In DNA form, the CDR3 reads TGCGCCAGCAGCTTGAGGACTAGCGGCGCCGAGTTTAACGAGCAGTACTTC. J is TRBJ2-7 and V is TRBV5-1, with 10 bases aligning to TRBD2. With V trimmed by 1 base and J by 5 bases, 12 bases remained unmatched. Germline-derived CDR1 and CDR2 are SGHRS and YFSETQ. The CDR3 length is 17 residues.

This clonotype appeared many times. The rearrangement joins TRBV7-9 to TRBJ2-5; weak D call: TRBD2 (5 bases). CDR3 length equals 14 residues. Germline V CDR1 and CDR2: SEHNR, FQNEAQ (reference sequence). V lost 4 bases to trimming and J lost 5 bases, with 14 bases between them. The CDR3 protein is CASSYTPRGETQYF. As DNA, the CDR3 is TGTGCCAGCAGCTACACCCCGAGAGGGGAGACCCAGTACTTC.

This clonotype was seen many times. V is TRBV7-2 and J is TRBJ2-2; 7 nucleotides match TRBD1. CDR1 is SGHTA and CDR2 is FQGNSA in the germline V gene. V lost 2 bases to trimming and J lost 1 base; unmatched junction nucleotides: 10. The CDR3 has 18 residues. CDR3 sequence: CASSLQGGAVQNTGELFF. The CDR3 nucleotides read TGTGCCAGCAGCTTACAAGGGGGCGCGGTCCAGAACACCGGGGAGCTGTTTTTT.

This clonotype was picked up many times. This chain connects TRBV9 to TRBJ1-2; possibly TRBD1 for D (5 bases). The V end was cut by 3 bases, the J end by 3 bases, with 15 bases between. The CDR3 has 15 amino acids. CDR1 and CDR2 (germline): SGDLS, YYNGEE. The CDR3 spells CASSAEGDAYYGYTF. In DNA form, the CDR3 reads TGTGCCAGCAGCGCCGAAGGGGACGCCTACTATGGCTACACCTTC.

This clonotype was seen at least ten times. The rearrangement joins TRBV7-2 to TRBJ2-7; 8 positions agree with TRBD1. With V trimmed by 5 bases and J by 4 bases, 7 bases remained unmatched. The length of the CDR3 is 14 residues. Germline lookup yields CDR1 SGHTA and CDR2 FQGNSA. The CDR3 spells CASSRDRRGYEQYF. The CDR3 DNA sequence: TGTGCCAGCAGCCGGGACAGGCGTGGTTACGAGCAGTACTTC.

This clonotype was seen many times. The rearrangement links TRBV30 to TRBJ1-2, with unresolved D. The CDR3 has 11 residues. V was trimmed by 0 bases and J by 9 bases, leaving 8 bases between them. Per the germline V gene, CDR1 is GTSNPN and CDR2 is SVGIG (reference sequence). Written as DNA, the CDR3 is TGTGCCTGGAGTGTTGGAGTACGCTACACCTTC. This gives the protein CAWSVGVRYTF.

This clonotype was counted at least ten times. V and J are TRBV4-1 and TRBJ2-4; tentatively, D is TRBD1 or TRBD2 (5 bases each). Germline CDR1 MGHRA, CDR2 YSYEKL. The germline V and J ends were trimmed by 1 base and 4 bases, with 23 bases remaining between them. CDR3 length: 19 amino acids. CDR3 sequence reads: CASSQGGLDIWGTKNIQYF. The CDR3 nucleotides read TGCGCCAGCAGCCAAGGTGGACTCGACATCTGGGGCACAAAAAACATTCAGTACTTC.

This clonotype was observed at least ten times. This chain connects TRBV3-1 to TRBJ2-7; D is unclear. Trimming took 3 bases from V and 0 from J, leaving 6 bases between them. The CDR3 has 13 amino acids. The germline CDR1 and CDR2 sequences are LGHDT and YNNKEL (reference sequence). CDR3 bases: TGTGCCAGCAGCCATCCAGCCTCCTACGAGCAGTACTTC. It yields the protein CASSHPASYEQYF.